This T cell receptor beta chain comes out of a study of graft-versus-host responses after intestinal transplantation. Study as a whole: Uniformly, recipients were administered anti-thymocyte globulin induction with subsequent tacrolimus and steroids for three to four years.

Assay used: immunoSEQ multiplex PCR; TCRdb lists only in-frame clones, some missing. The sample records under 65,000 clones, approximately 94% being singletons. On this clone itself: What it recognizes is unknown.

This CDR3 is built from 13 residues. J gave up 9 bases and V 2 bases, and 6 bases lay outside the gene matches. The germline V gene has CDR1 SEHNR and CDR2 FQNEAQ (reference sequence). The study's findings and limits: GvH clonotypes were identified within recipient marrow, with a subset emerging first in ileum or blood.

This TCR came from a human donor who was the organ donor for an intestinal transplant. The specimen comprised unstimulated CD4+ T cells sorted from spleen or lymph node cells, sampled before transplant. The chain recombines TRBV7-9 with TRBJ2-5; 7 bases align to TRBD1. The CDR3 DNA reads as TGTGCCAGCAGCTTATATCAGGGGGAGTCCCAGTACTTC. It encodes CASSLYQGESQYF.